These 8 T cell receptor beta chains originate from one sample sequenced in a study of control samples from healthy donors and cancer patients. Method: immunoSEQ multiplex PCR; TCRdb's copy keeps in-frame clones and lacks some. The profile shows tens of thousands of clones, 91% of them singletons. Sequencing was performed on blood. The receptors shown here come from a man aged 30 to 45 in good health.

J is TRBJ1-6 and V is TRBV6-5; 10 bases map to TRBD1. Unmatched junction bases numbered 10, after V lost 7 bases and J lost 13 bases. Germline V gene lookup returns CDR1 MNHEY and CDR2 SVGAGI. The CDR3 is 14 residues long. The CDR3 sequence: CASNSWDRGIPLHF. DNA for the CDR3: TGTGCCAGCAACTCCTGGGACAGGGGTATCCCCCTCCACTTT.

The chain is built from TRBV2 and TRBJ2-2; possible D gene TRBD2, 5 bases. V was trimmed by 6 bases and J by 5 bases, leaving 19 bases between them. The CDR3 runs to 16 residues. Germline V CDR1 and CDR2: SNHLY, FYNNEI. The CDR3 nucleotides are TGTGCCAGCAGCCCTATAGTCGGGCCGGGGACCGGGGAGCTGTTTTTT. Its protein is CASSPIVGPGTGELFF.

The chain recombines TRBV13 with TRBJ1-5, with a possible D match to TRBD1 (6 bases). This CDR3 contains 14 residues. V gave up 5 bases and J gave up 6 bases, with 14 bases separating them. CDR1 is PRHDT and CDR2 is FYEKMQ in the germline V gene (reference sequence). CDR3 region: CASSPGGAGQPQHF. The CDR3 DNA is TGTGCCAGCAGCCCCGGGGGGGCAGGTCAGCCCCAGCATTTT.

The chain has TRBV7-3 and TRBJ2-5; TRBD1 matches at 12 bases. Germline CDR1 reads SGHTA; CDR2 reads FQGTGA. J was trimmed by 5 bases and V by 5 bases; bases with no gene match: 9. The CDR3 contains 16 residues. The CDR3 coding sequence is TGTGCCAGCAGCGCGTCCGGGACAGGGGGCGGTGAGACCCAGTACTTC. Translating gives CASSASGTGGGETQYF. The entire variable domain, with the rest obtained from reference TRBV7-3 and TRBJ2-5, is as follows: GAGVSQTPSNKVTEKGKYVELRCDPISGHTALYWYRQSLGQGPEFLIYFQGTGAADDSGLPNDRFFAVRPEGSVSTLKIQRTERGDSAVYLCASSASGTGGGETQYFGPGTRLLVL.

The rearrangement uses TRBV19 and TRBJ2-3; the match to TRBD1 covers 9 bases. CDR3 length: 14 residues. CDR1 is LNHDA and CDR2 is SQIVND in the germline V gene (reference sequence). V lost 7 bases to trimming and J lost 4 bases; unmatched junction nucleotides: 6. The CDR3 reads CASTGTGYSDTQYF. DNA for the CDR3: TGTGCCAGTACCGGGACAGGGTATTCAGATACGCAGTATTTT. The full variable domain, rest sourced from reference TRBV19 and TRBJ2-3, is DGGITQSPKYLFRKEGQNVTLSCEQNLNHDAMYWYRQDPGQGLRLIYYSQIVNDFQKGDIAEGYSVSREKKESFPLTVTSAQKNPTAFYLCASTGTGYSDTQYFGPGTRLTVL.

CDR3: CASSSGLAGDYNEQFF. CDR3 coding DNA: TGTGCCAGCAGTTCAGGACTAGCGGGAGACTACAATGAGCAGTTCTTC. V is TRBV11-1 and J is TRBJ2-1, with 13 bases aligning to TRBD2. Germline-derived CDR1 and CDR2 are SGHAT and FQDESV (reference sequence). The CDR3 has 16 residues. V was clipped by 6 bases and J by 3 bases; unmatched bases: 5.

The genes are TRBV6-2 or TRBV6-3 and TRBJ1-1, with unresolved D. Trimming pared 0 bases from V and 1 base from J, leaving 9 bases between. CDR3 length: 15 residues. Looked up from germline, CDR1 is MNHEY and CDR2 is SVGEGT. The CDR3 nucleotides read TGTGCCAGCAGTTACTCGATAACCCCGAACACTGAAGCTTTCTTT. Translation gives CASSYSITPNTEAFF.

This clone was seen more than once but under ten times. The chain links TRBV7-3 to TRBJ2-5, with TRBD2 identical over 13 bases. CDR3 size: 16 residues. Germline assignment: CDR1 SGHTA and CDR2 FQGTGA. V was pared by 2 bases and J by 5 bases, with 5 bases of the junction left unmatched. The CDR3, as DNA: TGTGCCAGCAGCTTAGGACTAGCGGGAGCGGGGGAGACCCAGTACTTC. Protein sequence: CASSLGLAGAGETQYF.